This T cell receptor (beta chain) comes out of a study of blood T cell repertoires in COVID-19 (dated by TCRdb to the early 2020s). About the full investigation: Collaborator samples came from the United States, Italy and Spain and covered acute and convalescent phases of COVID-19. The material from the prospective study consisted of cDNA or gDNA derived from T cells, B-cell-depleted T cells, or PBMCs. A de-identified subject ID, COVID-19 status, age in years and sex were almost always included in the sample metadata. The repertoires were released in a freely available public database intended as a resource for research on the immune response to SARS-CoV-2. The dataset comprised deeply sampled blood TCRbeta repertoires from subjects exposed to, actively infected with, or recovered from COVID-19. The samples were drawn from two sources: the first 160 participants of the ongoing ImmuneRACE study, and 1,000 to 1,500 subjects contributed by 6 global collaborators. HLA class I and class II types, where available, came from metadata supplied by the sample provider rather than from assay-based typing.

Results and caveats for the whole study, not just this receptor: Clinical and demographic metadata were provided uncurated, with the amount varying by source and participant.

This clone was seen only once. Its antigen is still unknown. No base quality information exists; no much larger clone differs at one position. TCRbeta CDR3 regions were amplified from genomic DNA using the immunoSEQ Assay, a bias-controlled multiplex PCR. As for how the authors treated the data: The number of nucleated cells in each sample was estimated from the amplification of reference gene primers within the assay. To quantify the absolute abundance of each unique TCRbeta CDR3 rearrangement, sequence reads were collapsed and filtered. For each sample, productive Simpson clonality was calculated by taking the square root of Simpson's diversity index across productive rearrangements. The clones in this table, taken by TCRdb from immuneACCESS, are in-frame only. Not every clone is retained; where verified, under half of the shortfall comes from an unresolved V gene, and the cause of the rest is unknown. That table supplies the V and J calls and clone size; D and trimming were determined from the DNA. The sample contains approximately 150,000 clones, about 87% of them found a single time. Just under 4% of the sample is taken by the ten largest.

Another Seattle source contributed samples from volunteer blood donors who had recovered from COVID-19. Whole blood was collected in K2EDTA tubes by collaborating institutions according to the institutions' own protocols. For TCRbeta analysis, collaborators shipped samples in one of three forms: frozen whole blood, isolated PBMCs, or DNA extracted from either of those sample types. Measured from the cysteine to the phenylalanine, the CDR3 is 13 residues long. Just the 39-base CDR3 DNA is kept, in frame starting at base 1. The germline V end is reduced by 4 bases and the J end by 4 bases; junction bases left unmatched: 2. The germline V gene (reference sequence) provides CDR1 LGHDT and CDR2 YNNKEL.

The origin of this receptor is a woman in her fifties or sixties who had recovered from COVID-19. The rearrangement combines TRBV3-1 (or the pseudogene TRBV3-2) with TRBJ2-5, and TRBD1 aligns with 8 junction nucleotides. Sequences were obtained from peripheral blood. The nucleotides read TGTGCCAGCAGCCCCAGGGGGCGAGAGACCCAGTACTTC. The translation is CASSPRGRETQYF.